The T cell receptor (beta chain) under discussion was sequenced for a study of T cells after yellow fever vaccination. General study findings and limits: FACS-sorted repertoires could harbor abundant contaminating bulk-population clonotypes.

The V gene's germline CDR1 is SGHRS and CDR2 YFSETQ. V gave up 4 bases and J gave up 4 bases; unmatched junction bases: 6. This CDR3 contains 14 residues. TCRdb independently ran MiXCR on the 5' RACE reads; one entry per CDR3 protein. The table lists 95,000 to 150,000 distinct CDR3 sequences, about 15% of them singletons, with roughly 43% in the top ten. As concerns this clonotype: The antigen is unknown.

This chain uses TRBV5-1 with TRBJ2-7, with 9 bases that match TRBD2. The specimen comprised CD8+ T cells sorted from PBMCs, sampled 5 days after the yellow fever booster vaccination. The TCR was taken from a young man who received the YFV17D yellow fever vaccine. CDR3 region: CASSLRGGLYEQYF. As DNA, the CDR3 is TGCGCCAGCAGCCTGCGGGGGGGTCTATACGAGCAGTACTTC. Variable domain in full (rest from reference TRBV5-1 and TRBJ2-7): KAGVTQTPRYLIKTRGQQVTLSCSPISGHRSVSWYQQTPGQGLQFLFEYFSETQRNKGNFPGRFSGRQFSNSRSEMNVSTLELGDSALYLCASSLRGGLYEQYFGPGTRLTVT.